This record concerns one T cell receptor (beta chain) sequence. The antigen is not known. Oncomine TCR Beta short-read sequencing was applied to DNA from cultured CD4+ T cells. TCRdb reprocessed the PCR reads via MiXCR and lists one record per CDR3 protein. Of about 25,000 distinct CDR3 sequences in the sample, over 60% were seen once. As to treatment: approximately nine-day PBMC culture with coronavirus spike peptide pools or control peptides (ViraFEST assay). This sample is part of a study of vaccination and CD4 T cells after COVID-19. Study summary: Cells were stimulated with overlapping spike peptides from SARS-CoV-2, HCoV-NL63, HCoV-OC43 and HCoV-229E. Study-wide results and limits: Relatively few convalescent patients were studied; early post-infection timepoints were not included.

The V gene's germline CDR1 is SNHLY and CDR2 FYNNEI. V lost 8 bases and J lost 9; bases outside the gene matches: 9. The CDR3 loop spans 14 amino acids. The V call is TRBV2, the J call TRBJ1-6, with 8 positions matching TRBD1. This receptor was identified in a human donor who received a COVID-19 vaccine. The specimen was CD4+ T cells from blood, cultured in vitro, collected after SARS-CoV-2 vaccination. The CDR3 DNA is TGTGCCAGCGGTATCCGACAGGGGCGTTCACCCCTCCACTTT. This codes for CASGIRQGRSPLHF.